This T cell receptor beta chain was identified in a study of OX40 agonist ivuxolimab in advanced cancers. Study overall: Each dose-escalation patient presented with hepatocellular carcinoma, melanoma, renal cell or head and neck cancer. Males comprised 82.7% of the group, whose mean age was approximately 61 years (range roughly 20 to 85). Checkpoint inhibitors had been given previously to 35% to 50% of patients. General study results and limits: Blood T cells, both CD4+ and CD8+, expanded clonally by week 6 at 0.1 to 3.0 mg/kg.

Data came from immunoSEQ multiplex PCR; TCRdb stores just in-frame clones and leaves some out. Here the sample spans 80,000 to 100,000 clones, 92% being singletons. Concerning this clone: The antigen remains undetermined. The sample contains more than one DNA sequence encoding this CDR3.

The CDR3 sequence is 15 residues long. The V end lost 4 bases, the J end lost 8 bases, and 23 bases lay between the germline ends. CDR1 GTSNPN and CDR2 SVGIG come from the germline V gene (reference sequence). The sequence was obtained from an adult with an advanced solid tumor such as melanoma, head and neck, liver or kidney cancer. Source: CD4+ or CD8+ T cells sorted from blood, taken in a trial of the OX40 agonist ivuxolimab. V usage is TRBV30 and J usage is TRBJ1-2; D may be TRBD1 (6 bases). The CDR3 loop reads CAWTVGDAGAGGYTF. CDR3 bases: TGTGCCTGGACTGTGGGGGACGCGGGGGCGGGGGGCTACACCTTC. The complete variable domain, with remaining parts taken from reference TRBV30 and TRBJ1-2, reads SQTIHQWPATLVQPVGSPLSLECTVEGTSNPNLYWYRQAAGRGLQLLFYSVGIGQISSEVPQNLSASRPQDRQFILSSKKLLLSDSGFYLCAWTVGDAGAGGYTFGSGTRLTVV.